This T cell receptor beta chain is from a study of T-cell memory formation after mild COVID-19. Study context: Most TCR clusters belonged to a single donor.

Each CDR3 protein gets one entry after TCRdb re-called the 5' RACE reads with MiXCR. The data show about 250,000 distinct CDR3 sequences, around 17% seen once. Study-level points and caveats: Memory from before infection featured some responding clones, which suggests cross-reactive memory joined. Clones that contracted from day 15 to 85 had balanced CD4/CD8; later expanders were CD4+ biased. Second-wave clones reaching peak frequency on day 37 lacked confirmed SARS-CoV-2 specificity.

Trimming cost V 1 base and J 4 bases; bases outside gene matches: 12. CDR1 is LGHNA and CDR2 is YSLEER in the germline V gene. CDR3 length: 18 amino acids. The sample holds a few counts of this clonotype. Antigen unknown. The receptor was derived from a man aged 18 to 29 who had mild COVID-19 (a few samples of this study predate the infection). Cell type and time point are not known. Sequenced input: PBMCs or a T cell subset sorted from them (not recorded which). The chain recombines TRBV4-3 with TRBJ2-3, with 9 bases fitting TRBD2. The CDR3 sequence is CASSQVPSRSGGPDTQYF. In nucleotides, the CDR3 is TGCGCCAGCAGCCAAGTCCCCAGCAGGAGCGGGGGGCCAGATACGCAGTATTTT.